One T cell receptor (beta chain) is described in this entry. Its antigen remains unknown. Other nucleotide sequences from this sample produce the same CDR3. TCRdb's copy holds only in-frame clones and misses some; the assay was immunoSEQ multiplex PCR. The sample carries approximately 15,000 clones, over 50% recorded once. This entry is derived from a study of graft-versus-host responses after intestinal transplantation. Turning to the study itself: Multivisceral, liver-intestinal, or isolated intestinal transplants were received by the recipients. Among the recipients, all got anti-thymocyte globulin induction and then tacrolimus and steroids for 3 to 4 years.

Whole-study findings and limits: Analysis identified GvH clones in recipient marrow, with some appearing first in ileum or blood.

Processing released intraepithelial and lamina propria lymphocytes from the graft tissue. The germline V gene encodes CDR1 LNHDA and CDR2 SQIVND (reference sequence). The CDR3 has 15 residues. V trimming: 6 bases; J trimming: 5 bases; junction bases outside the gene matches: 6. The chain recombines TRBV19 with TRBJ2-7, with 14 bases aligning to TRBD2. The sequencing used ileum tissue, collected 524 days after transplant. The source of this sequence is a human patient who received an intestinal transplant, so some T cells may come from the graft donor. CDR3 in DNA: TGTGCCAGTAGCCTCGGACTAGCGGGGGGAAACGAGCAGTACTTC. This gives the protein CASSLGLAGGNEQYF.